The 14 T cell receptor beta chains below all came from one sample that was sequenced in a study of T cells in Graves' hyperthyroidism and ophthalmopathy. RNA transcripts provided the source from which TCR beta CDR3 regions were amplified. HTBI primers drove first-round RT-PCR of the TCR CDR3. TCRdb redid the calling of the multiplex PCR reads with MiXCR, one entry per CDR3 protein. The sample lists 600,000 or so distinct CDR3 sequences, more than 14% occurring once. The sequenced sample consisted of blood. Receptors originate from a woman aged 50 to 65 with Graves' ophthalmopathy.

This clonotype was found a few times. This chain joins TRBV4-1 and TRBJ2-1, with a weak D call TRBD2 (5 bases). Germline V gene lookup returns CDR1 MGHRA and CDR2 YSYEKL. V dropped 0 bases and J dropped 7 bases, with 16 bases sitting between them. There are 16 residues in the CDR3. The CDR3 protein is CASSQDHGVSGNEQFF. The DNA of the CDR3 is TGCGCCAGCAGCCAAGATCATGGGGTCTCGGGGAATGAGCAGTTCTTC.

Ten or more counts support this clonotype. The rearrangement links TRBV2 to TRBJ2-1; 8 nucleotides match TRBD2. Germline V gives CDR1 SNHLY, CDR2 FYNNEI. The CDR3 extends over 16 amino acids. With 3 bases clipped from V and 1 base from J, the junction kept 5 bases outside the gene matches. CDR3 DNA sequence: TGTGCCAGCAGTGATTTGGCGGGAGGTTCCTACAATGAGCAGTTCTTC. It translates to CASSDLAGGSYNEQFF.

The DNA of the CDR3 is TGTGCCAGCAGCTTAGCGGGCGTGGGGAAGACGAACACCGGGGAGCTGTTTTTT. Amino acids: CASSLAGVGKTNTGELFF. The chain joins TRBV7-3 to TRBJ2-2; TRBD2 might be the D (5 bases). The length of the CDR3 is 18 residues. Germline V gives CDR1 SGHTA, CDR2 FQGTGA. The V gene lost 2 bases and the J gene lost 0 bases, with 16 bases spanning the gap.

The table lists this clonotype with many counts. The chain joins TRBV30 to TRBJ2-6, with D possibly matching TRBD1 (5 bases). The germline CDR1 and CDR2 sequences are GTSNPN and SVGIG (reference sequence). The CDR3 loop spans 18 amino acids. V was shortened by 0 bases and J by 0 bases, with 15 bases between the two germline ends. The CDR3 DNA reads TGTGCCTGGAGTGTAATCCGGACAAGACTCTCTGGGGCCAACGTCCTGACTTTC. The encoded protein is CAWSVIRTRLSGANVLTF.

V usage is TRBV9 and J usage is TRBJ2-1; D is perhaps TRBD2 (6 bases). Germline V gene sequence: CDR1 SGDLS, CDR2 YYNGEE. The CDR3 extends over 15 amino acids. Trimming shortened V by 6 bases and J by 8 bases, and 21 bases separated the two germline ends. The CDR3 loop is CASNTLVGGGDEQFF. CDR3 nucleotides: TGTGCCAGCAACACCCTAGTCGGGGGTGGTGATGAGCAGTTCTTC.

This clonotype was seen a few times. The rearrangement joins TRBV7-9 to TRBJ1-5; the match to TRBD1 covers 9 bases. CDR3 length: 18 amino acids. V was pared by 6 bases and J by 0 bases, with 12 bases of the junction left unmatched. CDR1 and CDR2 (germline): SEHNR, FQNEAQ (reference sequence). CDR3 region: CASSRKDRGDYSNQPQHF. CDR3 nucleotide sequence: TGTGCCAGCAGTCGAAAGGACAGGGGTGATTATAGCAATCAGCCCCAGCATTTT.

Ten or more counts support this clonotype. This chain uses TRBV24-1 with TRBJ2-1; tentatively, D is TRBD1 (5 bases). V was trimmed by 4 bases and J by 7 bases, leaving 13 bases between them. The CDR3 has 14 residues. The germline V gene has CDR1 KGHDR and CDR2 SFDVKD. CDR3 sequence: CATSEGQSPNEQFF. CDR3 DNA: TGTGCCACCAGTGAGGGGCAGAGCCCTAATGAGCAGTTCTTC.

This clonotype was recorded at least ten times. CDR3 sequence (DNA): TGTGCCAGCAGTATGACAGGGAATCCACCCCTCCACTTT. It codes for CASSMTGNPPLHF. The V and J genes are TRBV2 and TRBJ1-6; 7 nucleotides line up with TRBD1. This CDR3 has 13 residues. The germline V gene has CDR1 SNHLY and CDR2 FYNNEI. V was pared by 5 bases and J by 11 bases, with 6 bases of the junction left unmatched.

J is TRBJ2-7 and V is TRBV28; D is ambiguous. Trimming shortened V by 5 bases and J by 7 bases, and 9 bases separated the two germline ends. CDR1 and CDR2 (germline): MDHEN, SYDVKM. The CDR3 length is 11 residues. Written as DNA, the CDR3 is TGTGCCAGCAGTAGCGAAGGGGAGCAGTACTTC. Amino acid sequence: CASSSEGEQYF. Complete variable domain (other parts from reference TRBV28 and TRBJ2-7): DVKVTQSSRYLVKRTGEKVFLECVQDMDHENMFWYRQDPGLGLRLIYFSYDVKMKEKGDIPEGYSVSREKKERFSLILESASTNQTSMYLCASSSEGEQYFGPGTRLTVT.

The sample holds many counts of this clonotype. The chain is built from TRBV11-2 and TRBJ1-2; 7 bases are a match to TRBD1. The trim removed 5 bases at V and 5 bases at J, leaving 8 bases unmatched. Per germline, CDR1 SGHAT and CDR2 FQNNGV. The CDR3 runs to 14 residues. DNA for the CDR3: TGTGCCAGCAGCGTCGGGACAGCGCAGTATGGCTACACCTTC. Its protein product is CASSVGTAQYGYTF.

In its sample, this clonotype was seen many times. The chain couples TRBV11-2 to TRBJ2-1, with TRBD2 identical over 7 bases. V was clipped by 1 base and J by 7 bases; unmatched bases: 4. There are 14 residues in the CDR3. The V gene's germline CDR1 is SGHAT and CDR2 FQNNGV. The CDR3 region is CASSLVAGVNEQFF. Here the CDR3 DNA reads TGTGCCAGCAGCTTAGTTGCGGGAGTTAATGAGCAGTTCTTC.

This clonotype has only a few counts. The rearrangement links TRBV4-1 to TRBJ2-1; D tentatively fits TRBD1 or TRBD2 (5 bases each). Between the trimmed V and J ends, which lost 6 bases and 9 bases, there was a span of 27 bases. Germline assignment: CDR1 MGHRA and CDR2 YSYEKL. This CDR3 region has 17 residues. CDR3 residues: CASSEMGVFGPHGEQFF. Here the CDR3 DNA reads TGCGCCAGCAGTGAGATGGGGGTCTTTGGCCCACACGGTGAGCAGTTCTTC.

There are many counts of this clonotype. The V and J genes are TRBV6-2 or TRBV6-3 and TRBJ2-1; TRBD2 might be the D (6 bases). CDR3 length: 14 residues. CDR1 is MNHEY and CDR2 is SVGEGT in the germline V gene. The ends were cut back, 5 bases at V and 7 bases at J, with 15 bases in the middle. The CDR3 DNA sequence: TGTGCCAGCAGTCACGTGGGGGGACCAAATGAGCAGTTCTTC. It translates to CASSHVGGPNEQFF.

This clonotype occurred a few times. This chain uses TRBV7-9 with TRBJ2-7, with D possibly TRBD1 on 7 matching bases. The CDR3 has 14 amino acids. Germline assignment: CDR1 SEHNR and CDR2 FQNEAQ (reference sequence). Trimming removed 5 bases from V and 5 bases from J, with 16 bases in between. The CDR3 DNA reads as TGTGCCAGCAGCCCCCGCAGGGGGAGGCACGAGCAGTACTTC. Residues: CASSPRRGRHEQYF.